This TCR beta chain was sequenced during a study of T cells after yellow fever vaccination. This clonotype has just a few counts. CDR1 is LGHNA and CDR2 is YNFKEQ in the germline V gene. The CDR3 totals 15 residues. V gave up 0 bases and J gave up 6 bases, with 12 bases separating them. TCRdb called the 5' RACE reads again in MiXCR, with one record for every CDR3 protein. The sample shows about 340,000 distinct CDR3 sequences, 7.5% to 9% of them seen only once. This clonotype originated in a man between 18 and 35 years old who received the YFV17D yellow fever vaccine. Here the sequenced sample was PBMCs, taken on the day of the first yellow fever vaccination. The chain links TRBV4-2 to TRBJ2-1; D call uncertain. CDR3 residues: CASSQDRSRRNEQFF. In nucleotides, the CDR3 is TGTGCCAGCAGCCAAGATCGAAGTCGGCGCAATGAGCAGTTCTTC.